This T cell receptor (beta chain) comes out of a study of T cell responses to AZD1222 COVID-19 vaccine. Data came from immunoSEQ multiplex PCR; TCRdb stores just in-frame clones and leaves some out. In the table there are about 120,000 clones, more than 80% of which are singletons. Overall study results and limits: Vaccination with two AZD1222 doses was followed by a rise in Spike-specific TCR breadth and depth. None of the repertoires were sampled until the peak T cell response had passed. Most donors were white British, females outnumbered males, and clonal diversity was possibly underestimated. Per reports, nearly half of all spike-specific TCRs target regions that are unmutated in variants.

With regard to this clone: The target antigen is unknown.

Trimming removed 7 bases at V and 2 bases at J, with 11 bases between. Germline V gene sequence: CDR1 LNHDA, CDR2 SQIVND (reference sequence). CDR3 length: 13 residues. This specimen was peripheral blood, taken on day 0 of AZD1222 vaccination. The TCR sequence derives from an adult in good health. The chain is built from TRBV19 and TRBJ1-2; D is perhaps TRBD1 (5 bases). CDR3 protein: CASIGAINYGYTF. CDR3 sequence (DNA): TGTGCCAGTATTGGGGCCATCAACTATGGCTACACCTTC.